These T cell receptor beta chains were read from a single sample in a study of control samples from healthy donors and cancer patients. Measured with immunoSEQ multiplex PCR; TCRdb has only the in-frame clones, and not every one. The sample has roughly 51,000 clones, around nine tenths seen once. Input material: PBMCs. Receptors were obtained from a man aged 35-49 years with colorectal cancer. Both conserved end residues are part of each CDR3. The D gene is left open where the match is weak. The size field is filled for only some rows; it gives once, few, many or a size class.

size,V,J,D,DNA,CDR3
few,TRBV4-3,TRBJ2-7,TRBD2,TGCGCCAGCAGCCACACAGGACTAGCGGGGGGATACGAGCAGTACTTC,CASSHTGLAGGYEQYF
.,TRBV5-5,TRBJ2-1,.,TGTGCCAGCAGCCAAGGGCCACTGCAGTTCTTC,CASSQGPLQFF
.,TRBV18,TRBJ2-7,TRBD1,TGTGCCAGCTCACCACGTTCAGGGACAGGGAGTTCCTACGAGCAGTACTTC,CASSPRSGTGSSYEQYF
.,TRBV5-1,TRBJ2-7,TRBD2,TGCGCCAGCAGCTTGGTCACTAGCGGGAATATCGAGCAGTACTTC,CASSLVTSGNIEQYF
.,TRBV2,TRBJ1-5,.,TGTGCCAGCAGCCTTTACTTGGATCAGCCCCAGCATTTT,CASSLYLDQPQHF
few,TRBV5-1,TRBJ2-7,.,TGCGCCAGCAGCTTGGGGGGGACACAGGGTAGGTCCTACGAGCAGTACTTC,CASSLGGTQGRSYEQYF
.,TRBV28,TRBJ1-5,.,TGTGCCAGCACAGGGACGGATCAGCCCCAGCATTTT,CASTGTDQPQHF
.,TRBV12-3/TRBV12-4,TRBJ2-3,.,TGTGCCAGCAGTTTCTCCACAGATACGCAGTATTTT,CASSFSTDTQYF
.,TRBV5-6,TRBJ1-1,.,TGTGCCAGCAGCGGCCTAGGGGGTATCACTGAAGCTTTCTTT,CASSGLGGITEAFF
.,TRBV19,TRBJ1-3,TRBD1,TGTGCCAGTGACAGGGGTGCTGGAAACACCATATATTTT,CASDRGAGNTIYF